The entry that follows covers one T cell receptor beta chain sequence. These data come from a study of blood T cell repertoires in COVID-19. Produced via immunoSEQ multiplex PCR; TCRdb's table is partial and in-frame only. Here the sample spans 110,000 or so clones, roughly 76% being singletons. This sequence originates from a human donor in a cohort sampled during active COVID-19. The source material was peripheral blood.

CDR3 protein: CASSLRQGRATNEKLFF. The CDR3 DNA reads TGTGCCAGCAGCCTAAGACAGGGACGTGCAACTAATGAAAAACTGTTTTTT. The chain is built from TRBV3-1 (or the pseudogene TRBV3-2) and TRBJ1-4, with 7 nucleotides matching TRBD1. With 4 bases clipped from V and 0 bases from J, the junction kept 8 bases outside the gene matches. This CDR3 has 17 amino acids. Looked up from germline, CDR1 is LGHDT and CDR2 is YNNKEL (reference sequence).